These 24 T cell receptor beta chains were sequenced from one sample in a study of cytomegalovirus exposure and HLA in healthy donors. The PCR ran on 60 Vbeta and 13 Jbeta primers. Libraries were prepared by immunoSEQ multiplex PCR; TCRdb keeps only in-frame clonotypes and omits some of them. The table shows 150,000 to 200,000 clones, with 70% to 80% occurring only once. The sample was PBMCs. All receptors derive from a man aged 50 or older in good health and CMV-seropositive.

The chain couples TRBV14 to TRBJ1-2; tentatively, D is TRBD1 (6 bases). The germline V gene has CDR1 SGHDN and CDR2 FVKESK. The CDR3 runs 15 residues. Trimming removed 2 bases from V and 4 bases from J, with 14 bases in between. The CDR3 is CASSQSSTGLYGYTF. CDR3 sequence (DNA): TGTGCCAGCAGCCAATCATCGACAGGCCTCTATGGCTACACCTTC.

This chain uses TRBV19 with TRBJ2-7; a possible D gene is TRBD2 (5 bases). CDR1 LNHDA and CDR2 SQIVND come from the germline V gene (reference sequence). This CDR3 is built from 14 residues. The ends were cut back, 3 bases at V and 2 bases at J, with 11 bases in the middle. CDR3 coding DNA: TGTGCCAGTAGTATCTTGGGGAGCACCTACGAGCAGTACTTC. Amino acids: CASSILGSTYEQYF.

This clone was observed a handful of times. This rearrangement joins TRBV7-9 to TRBJ2-2, with 8 bases that match TRBD2. V shed 2 bases and J 2 bases; nucleotides not matched to a gene: 13. Germline V CDR1 and CDR2: SEHNR, FQNEAQ (reference sequence). The CDR3 contains 19 residues. CDR3 residues: CASSLILGSGDFNTGELFF. CDR3 DNA: TGTGCCAGCAGCTTAATACTCGGTAGCGGGGATTTTAACACCGGGGAGCTGTTTTTT.

This clone was counted a single time. The chain links TRBV5-5 to TRBJ1-5; D is perhaps TRBD1 (5 bases). Germline assignment: CDR1 SGHKS and CDR2 YYEKEE (reference sequence). This CDR3 comprises 16 residues. V lost 0 bases and J 1 base, leaving 11 bases between the germline ends. The CDR3 loop is CASSLEVGGSNQPQHF. CDR3 in DNA: TGTGCCAGCAGCTTGGAAGTGGGGGGAAGCAATCAGCCCCAGCATTTT.

This rearrangement joins TRBV6-5 to TRBJ2-3; possible D gene TRBD2, 6 bases. The CDR3 sequence is 15 residues long. Trimming took off 6 bases at V and 5 bases at J, with 18 bases between the two ends. Germline V gene data show CDR1 as MNHEY and CDR2 as SVGAGI. CDR3 sequence: CASRLSGPRVDTQYF. DNA of the CDR3: TGTGCCAGCAGACTTAGCGGCCCAAGAGTAGATACGCAGTATTTT.

The CDR3 loop is CASSSEGGSTYEQYF. The CDR3 nucleotides are TGTGCCAGCAGCTCTGAGGGAGGGTCCACCTACGAGCAGTACTTC. The chain carries TRBV5-5 and TRBJ2-7, with 7 positions matching TRBD2. Germline trimming cut 3 bases from V and 2 bases from J; bases unmatched to any gene: 8. In germline, CDR1 is SGHKS, CDR2 YYEKEE (reference sequence). CDR3 size: 15 residues.

The genes are TRBV7-3 and TRBJ2-1; 9 nucleotides line up with TRBD1. The CDR3 totals 16 residues. The junction had 9 bases not matched to a gene; V was cut back by 6 bases and J by 3 bases. Germline assignment: CDR1 SGHTA and CDR2 FQGTGA. The CDR3 reads CASSRTGTGNYNEQFF. CDR3 nucleotides: TGTGCCAGCAGTCGCACCGGGACAGGGAACTACAATGAGCAGTTCTTC.

The chain couples TRBV19 to TRBJ2-7; tentative D call: TRBD1 (6 bases). CDR3 length equals 16 residues. V was pared by 5 bases and J by 1 base, with 18 bases between. Germline V lookup: CDR1 LNHDA, CDR2 SQIVND (reference sequence). The CDR3 protein is CASSPQGKGFSYEQYF. In DNA form, the CDR3 reads TGTGCCAGTAGTCCACAGGGAAAGGGGTTTTCCTACGAGCAGTACTTC.

This CDR3 is CASSLRVPQYF. DNA for the CDR3: TGTGCCAGCAGCTTACGGGTCCCCCAGTACTTC. J is TRBJ2-5 and V is TRBV11-2; no clear D. Germline CDR1 SGHAT, CDR2 FQNNGV. Trimming pared 2 bases from V and 9 bases from J, leaving 7 bases between. This CDR3 spans 11 amino acids.

The chain uses TRBV10-3 and TRBJ2-5, with TRBD1 as a possible D gene (6 bases). The J call is doubtful: the DNA matches TRBJ2-7 better. Germline assignment: CDR1 ENHRY and CDR2 SYGVKD. This CDR3 has 16 amino acids. The CDR3 nucleotides read TGTGCCATCAGTTACGCCGGGACATCGGGTCGCTACGAGCAGTACTTC. Its protein product is CAISYAGTSGRYEQYF.

This rearrangement joins TRBV7-3 to TRBJ1-2; D might be TRBD1 (5 bases). From germline, CDR1 is SGHTA and CDR2 FQGTGA. V dropped 2 bases and J dropped 8 bases, with 15 bases sitting between them. This CDR3 is 14 amino acids long. CDR3 region: CASSLVPGSGGYTF. DNA for the CDR3: TGTGCCAGCAGCTTAGTGCCAGGGTCGGGCGGCTACACCTTC.

In DNA, the CDR3 is TGTGCCAGCTCACGGTGGGCAGGGTCATATAGCAATCAGCCCCAGCATTTT. It translates to CASSRWAGSYSNQPQHF. The rearrangement uses TRBV18 and TRBJ1-5, with D possibly being TRBD1 (5 bases). Trimming shortened V by 4 bases and J by 0 bases, and 16 bases separated the two germline ends. CDR3 size: 17 residues. From germline, CDR1 is KGHSH and CDR2 LQKENI.

The rearrangement uses TRBV4-2 and TRBJ2-7; possible D gene TRBD2, 7 bases. The CDR3 runs to 14 residues. The ends were cut back, 3 bases at V and 4 bases at J, with 13 bases in the middle. CDR1 is LGHNA, CDR2 YNFKEQ, per germline. CDR3 protein: CASSQEGGRYEQYF. The CDR3 region has the DNA TGTGCCAGCAGCCAGGAGGGGGGGCGTTACGAGCAGTACTTC.

The chain joins TRBV5-6 to TRBJ1-6; D perhaps matches TRBD1 (6 bases). The germline CDR1 and CDR2 sequences are SGHDT and YYEEEE. Trimming took off 3 bases at V and 10 bases at J, with 14 bases between the two ends. This CDR3 comprises 14 residues. The CDR3 is CASSSAGVWSPLHF. DNA for the CDR3: TGTGCCAGCAGCTCGGCAGGGGTCTGGTCACCCCTCCACTTT.

This clone was picked up a small number of times. This chain joins TRBV6-5 and TRBJ1-3, with 7 bases matching TRBD1. This CDR3 region has 15 residues. Trimming cost V 5 bases and J 1 base; bases outside gene matches: 5. The germline V gene has CDR1 MNHEY and CDR2 SVGAGI. The CDR3 coding sequence is TGTGCCAGCAGTAGAACAGGGGATTCTGGAAACACCATATATTTT. Encoded protein: CASSRTGDSGNTIYF.

This rearrangement joins TRBV5-5 to TRBJ1-5; 8 nucleotides align to TRBD1. CDR3 length: 15 amino acids. Germline lookup yields CDR1 SGHKS and CDR2 YYEKEE (reference sequence). The V and J ends lost 4 bases and 9 bases, in that order; junction bases with no gene match: 12. Here the CDR3 DNA reads TGTGCCAGCAGCGCAGGACAGGGTGGATCGCGGCCCCAGCATTTT. Its translation is CASSAGQGGSRPQHF.

The rearrangement uses TRBV16 and TRBJ1-5, with 7 nucleotides matching TRBD1. V gave up 0 bases and J gave up 4 bases; unmatched junction bases: 6. Germline lookup yields CDR1 KGHSY and CDR2 FQNENV. The CDR3 covers 16 residues. This chain's CDR3 is CASSQSRQGVNQPQHF. CDR3 DNA: TGTGCCAGCAGCCAATCGCGGCAGGGGGTTAATCAGCCCCAGCATTTT.

The chain links TRBV9 to TRBJ2-1; TRBD2 aligns across 11 bases. Germline V CDR1 and CDR2: SGDLS, YYNGEE. The CDR3 length is 15 residues. After removal of 3 bases from V and 5 bases from J, the junction contained 4 bases not matched to a gene. This CDR3 is CASSATSGGNNEQFF. The DNA for the CDR3 is TGTGCCAGCAGCGCAACTAGCGGGGGTAACAATGAGCAGTTCTTC.

CDR3 loop: CASSPDRGQIQETQYF. The CDR3 DNA sequence: TGCGCCAGCAGCCCCGACAGGGGGCAAATCCAAGAGACCCAGTACTTC. The V gene is TRBV5-1, the J gene TRBJ2-5; 10 bases map to TRBD1. This CDR3 is built from 16 residues. Germline V CDR1 and CDR2: SGHRS, YFSETQ. V lost 4 bases, J lost 1 base, and 7 bases stayed unmatched.

This clone was seen just once. V is TRBV7-9 and J is TRBJ1-5, with D hard to call. This CDR3 has 14 residues. CDR1 is SEHNR, CDR2 FQNEAQ, per germline (reference sequence). V shed 5 bases and J shed 5 bases, with 13 bases lying between them. CDR3 protein: CASSGDAGDQPQHF. The CDR3 nucleotides are TGTGCCAGCAGCGGAGACGCGGGAGATCAGCCCCAGCATTTT.

The chain employs TRBV7-2 and TRBJ1-5; D is possibly TRBD1 (6 bases). V was cut by 4 bases and J by 0 bases, with 13 bases left in between. This CDR3 region has 16 residues. CDR1 is SGHTA and CDR2 is FQGNSA in the germline V gene. The CDR3 spells CASSWRGGRSNQPQHF. In DNA, the CDR3 is TGTGCCAGCAGCTGGCGGGGGGGGCGTAGCAATCAGCCCCAGCATTTT. Complete variable domain (other parts from reference TRBV7-2 and TRBJ1-5): GAGVSQSPSNKVTEKGKDVELRCDPISGHTALYWYRQSLGQGLEFLIYFQGNSAPDKSGLPSDRFSAERTGGSVSTLTIQRTQQEDSAVYLCASSWRGGRSNQPQHFGDGTRLSIL.

The chain carries TRBV5-8 and TRBJ2-3; D is unresolved. V lost 4 bases to trimming and J lost 4 bases, with 10 bases between them. This CDR3 contains 13 residues. The germline V gene encodes CDR1 SGHTS and CDR2 YDEGEE. The CDR3 sequence: CASSTIEADTQYF. The DNA for the CDR3 is TGTGCCAGCAGCACTATAGAGGCAGATACGCAGTATTTT.

V and J are TRBV4-3 and TRBJ2-5; TRBD2 matches 11 bases. V lost 0 bases to trimming and J lost 2 bases; unmatched junction nucleotides: 5. This CDR3 has 17 residues. The germline V gene has CDR1 LGHNA and CDR2 YSLEER. The CDR3 spells CASSQDTSGGSQETQYF. The CDR3 coding sequence is TGCGCCAGCAGCCAAGATACTAGCGGGGGATCTCAAGAGACCCAGTACTTC.

This chain connects TRBV27 to TRBJ2-5, with 9 bases lining up with TRBD2. There are 15 residues in the CDR3. V shed 0 bases and J 4 bases; nucleotides not matched to a gene: 3. The germline V gene has CDR1 MNHEY and CDR2 SMNVEV (reference sequence). In DNA form, the CDR3 reads TGTGCCAGCAGTTTATCTCGACTAGCGGCAGAGACCCAGTACTTC. Its protein product is CASSLSRLAAETQYF.